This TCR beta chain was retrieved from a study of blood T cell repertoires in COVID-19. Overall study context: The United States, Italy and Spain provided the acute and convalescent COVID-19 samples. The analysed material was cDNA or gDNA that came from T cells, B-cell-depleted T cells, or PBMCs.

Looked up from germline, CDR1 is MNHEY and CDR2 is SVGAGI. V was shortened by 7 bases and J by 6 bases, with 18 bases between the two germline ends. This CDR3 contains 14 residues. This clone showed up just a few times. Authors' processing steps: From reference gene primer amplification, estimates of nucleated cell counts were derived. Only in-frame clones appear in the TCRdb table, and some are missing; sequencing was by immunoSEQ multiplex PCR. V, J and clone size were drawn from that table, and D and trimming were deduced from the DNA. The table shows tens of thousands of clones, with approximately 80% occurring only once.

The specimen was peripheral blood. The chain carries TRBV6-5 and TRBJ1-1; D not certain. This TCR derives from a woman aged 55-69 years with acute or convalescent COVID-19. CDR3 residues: CASKLHDGKAEAFF. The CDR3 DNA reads TGTGCCAGCAAACTTCATGACGGGAAAGCTGAAGCTTTCTTT.